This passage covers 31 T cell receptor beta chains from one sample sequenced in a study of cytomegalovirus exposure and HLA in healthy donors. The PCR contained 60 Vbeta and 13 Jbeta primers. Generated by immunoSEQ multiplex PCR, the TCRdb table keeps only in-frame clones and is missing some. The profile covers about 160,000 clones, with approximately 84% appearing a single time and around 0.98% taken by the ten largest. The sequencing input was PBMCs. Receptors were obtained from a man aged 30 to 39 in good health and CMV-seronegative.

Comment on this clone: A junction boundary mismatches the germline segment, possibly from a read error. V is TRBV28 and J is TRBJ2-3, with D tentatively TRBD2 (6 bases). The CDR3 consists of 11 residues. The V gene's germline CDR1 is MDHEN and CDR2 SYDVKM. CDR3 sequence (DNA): TGTGCCAGCAGTCGCGGGGAGCTACCGGATTTT. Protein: CASSRGELPDF.

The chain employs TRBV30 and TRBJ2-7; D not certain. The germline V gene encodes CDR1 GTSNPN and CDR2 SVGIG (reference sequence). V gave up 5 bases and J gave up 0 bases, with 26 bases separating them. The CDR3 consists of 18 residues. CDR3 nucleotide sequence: TGTGCCTGGTCGCCGCTTGGTCCTATCCCTTTATCCTCCTACGAGCAGTACTTC. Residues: CAWSPLGPIPLSSYEQYF. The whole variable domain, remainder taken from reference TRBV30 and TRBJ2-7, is SQTIHQWPATLVQPVGSPLSLECTVEGTSNPNLYWYRQAAGRGLQLLFYSVGIGQISSEVPQNLSASRPQDRQFILSSKKLLLSDSGFYLCAWSPLGPIPLSSYEQYFGPGTRLTVT.

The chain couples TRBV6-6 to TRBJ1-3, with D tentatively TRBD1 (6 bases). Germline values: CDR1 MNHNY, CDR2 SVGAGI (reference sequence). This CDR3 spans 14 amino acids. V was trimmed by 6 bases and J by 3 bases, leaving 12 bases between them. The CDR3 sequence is CASRGQLSGNTIYF. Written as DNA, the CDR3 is TGTGCCAGCAGAGGACAGCTGAGTGGAAACACCATATATTTT.

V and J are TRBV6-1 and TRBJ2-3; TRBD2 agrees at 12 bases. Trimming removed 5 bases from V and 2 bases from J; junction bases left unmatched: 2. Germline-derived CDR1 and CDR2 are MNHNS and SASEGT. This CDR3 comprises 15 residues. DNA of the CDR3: TGTGCCAGCAGTTGGACTAGCGGGGACACAGATACGCAGTATTTT. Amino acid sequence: CASSWTSGDTDTQYF.

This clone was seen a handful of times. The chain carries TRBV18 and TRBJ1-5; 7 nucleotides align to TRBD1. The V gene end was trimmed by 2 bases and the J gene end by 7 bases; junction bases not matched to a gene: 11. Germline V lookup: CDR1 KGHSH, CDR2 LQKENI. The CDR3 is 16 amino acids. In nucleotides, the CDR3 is TGTGCCAGCTCACCAGGGACAGTCCCGGGAAGCCAGCCCCAGCATTTT. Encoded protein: CASSPGTVPGSQPQHF.

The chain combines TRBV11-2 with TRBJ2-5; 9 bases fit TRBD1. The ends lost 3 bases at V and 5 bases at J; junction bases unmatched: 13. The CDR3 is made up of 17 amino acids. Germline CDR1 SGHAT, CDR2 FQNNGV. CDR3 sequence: CASSFPPSGTGKETQYF. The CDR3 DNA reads TGTGCCAGCAGCTTTCCTCCCTCCGGGACAGGGAAGGAGACCCAGTACTTC. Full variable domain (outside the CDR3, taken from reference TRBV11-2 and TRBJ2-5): EAGVAQSPRYKIIEKRQSVAFWCNPISGHATLYWYQQILGQGPKLLIQFQNNGVVDDSQLPKDRFSAERLKGVDSTLKIQPAKLEDSAVYLCASSFPPSGTGKETQYFGPGTRLLVL.

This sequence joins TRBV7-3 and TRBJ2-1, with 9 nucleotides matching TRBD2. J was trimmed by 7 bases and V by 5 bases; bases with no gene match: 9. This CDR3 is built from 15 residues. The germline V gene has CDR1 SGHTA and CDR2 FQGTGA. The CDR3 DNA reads TGTGCCAGCAGCCTGACTAGCGGAGTGGCGAATGAGCAGTTCTTC. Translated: CASSLTSGVANEQFF.

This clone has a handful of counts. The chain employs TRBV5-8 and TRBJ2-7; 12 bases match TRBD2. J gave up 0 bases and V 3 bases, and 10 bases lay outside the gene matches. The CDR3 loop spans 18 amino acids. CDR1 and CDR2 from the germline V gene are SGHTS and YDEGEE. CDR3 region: CASSSISTSGGSSYEQYF. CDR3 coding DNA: TGTGCCAGCAGCTCCATTTCGACTAGCGGGGGCAGCTCCTACGAGCAGTACTTC.

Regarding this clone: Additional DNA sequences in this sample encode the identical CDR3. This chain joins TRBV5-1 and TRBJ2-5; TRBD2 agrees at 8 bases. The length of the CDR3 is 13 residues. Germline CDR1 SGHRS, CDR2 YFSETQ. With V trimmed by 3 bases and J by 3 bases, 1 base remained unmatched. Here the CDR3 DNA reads TGCGCCAGCAGCTCAGCGGGAGAAGAGACCCAGTACTTC. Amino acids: CASSSAGEETQYF.

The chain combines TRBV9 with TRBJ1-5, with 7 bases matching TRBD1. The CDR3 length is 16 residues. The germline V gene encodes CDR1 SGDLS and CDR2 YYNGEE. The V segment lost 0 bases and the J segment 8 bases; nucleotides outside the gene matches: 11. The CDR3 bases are TGTGCCAGCAGCGTAGACACAGGGGCCTCGGGGGAGCCCCAGCATTTT. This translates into CASSVDTGASGEPQHF.

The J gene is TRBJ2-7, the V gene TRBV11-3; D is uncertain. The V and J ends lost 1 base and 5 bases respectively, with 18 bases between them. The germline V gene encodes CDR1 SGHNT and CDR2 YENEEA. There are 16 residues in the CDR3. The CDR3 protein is CASSLVGQFLSDEQYF. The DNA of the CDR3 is TGTGCCAGCAGCTTAGTTGGGCAATTCCTGTCCGACGAGCAGTACTTC.

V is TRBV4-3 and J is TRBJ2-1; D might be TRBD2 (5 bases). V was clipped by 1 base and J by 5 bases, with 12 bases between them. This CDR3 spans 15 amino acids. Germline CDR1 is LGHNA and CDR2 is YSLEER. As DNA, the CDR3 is TGCGCCAGCAGCCAAGTAAGGCTAGCAGACAATGAGCAGTTCTTC. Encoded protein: CASSQVRLADNEQFF.

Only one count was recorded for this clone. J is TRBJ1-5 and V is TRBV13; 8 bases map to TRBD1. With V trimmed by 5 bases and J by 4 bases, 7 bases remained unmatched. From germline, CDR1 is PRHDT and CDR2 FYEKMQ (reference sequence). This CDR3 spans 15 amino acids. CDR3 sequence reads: CASSMTGVPNQPQHF. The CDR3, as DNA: TGTGCCAGCAGCATGACAGGGGTCCCTAATCAGCCCCAGCATTTT.

DNA of the CDR3: TGTGCCAGCAGCTTAGGCGGGAGTATCCACGAGCAGTACTTC. Protein: CASSLGGSIHEQYF. This chain joins TRBV7-6 and TRBJ2-7, with 7 bases matching TRBD2. Unmatched junction bases numbered 5, after V lost 1 base and J lost 5 bases. This CDR3 comprises 14 residues. The V gene's germline CDR1 is SGHVS and CDR2 FNYEAQ.

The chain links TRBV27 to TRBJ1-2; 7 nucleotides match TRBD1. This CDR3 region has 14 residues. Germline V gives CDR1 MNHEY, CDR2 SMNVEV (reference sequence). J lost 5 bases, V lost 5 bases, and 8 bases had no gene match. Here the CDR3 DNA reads TGTGCCAGCAGTCGCACCGGGACAGCTTATGGCTACACCTTC. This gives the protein CASSRTGTAYGYTF.

In nucleotides, the CDR3 is TGTGCCATCAGTCCTCGGACAGCTTTGAACACTGAAGCTTTCTTT. Translated, it gives CAISPRTALNTEAFF. The rearrangement uses TRBV10-3 and TRBJ1-1; TRBD1 is a possible D gene (6 bases). Between the trimmed V and J ends, which lost 5 bases and 0 bases, there was a span of 13 bases. CDR1 is ENHRY, CDR2 SYGVKD, per germline. The CDR3 has 15 amino acids.

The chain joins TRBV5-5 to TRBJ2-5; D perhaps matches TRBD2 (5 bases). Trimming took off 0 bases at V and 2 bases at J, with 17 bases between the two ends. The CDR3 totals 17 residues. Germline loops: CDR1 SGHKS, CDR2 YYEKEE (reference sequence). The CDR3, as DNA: TGTGCCAGCAGCTTGGGCGGGCTGAATATCTATCAAGAGACCCAGTACTTC. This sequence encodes CASSLGGLNIYQETQYF.

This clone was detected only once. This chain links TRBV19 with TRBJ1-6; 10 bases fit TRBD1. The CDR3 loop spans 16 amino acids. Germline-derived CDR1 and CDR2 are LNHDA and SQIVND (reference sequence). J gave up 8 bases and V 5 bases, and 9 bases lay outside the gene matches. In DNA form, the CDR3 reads TGTGCCAGTAGTGACCCGGGACAGGGGTTTGATTCACCCCTCCACTTT. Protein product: CASSDPGQGFDSPLHF.

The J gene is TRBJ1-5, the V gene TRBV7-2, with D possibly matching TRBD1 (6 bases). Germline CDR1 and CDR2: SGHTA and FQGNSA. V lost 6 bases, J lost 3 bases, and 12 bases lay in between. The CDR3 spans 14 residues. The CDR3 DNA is TGTGCCAGCAGGGCACAGGGAGTCAATCAGCCCCAGCATTTT. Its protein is CASRAQGVNQPQHF.

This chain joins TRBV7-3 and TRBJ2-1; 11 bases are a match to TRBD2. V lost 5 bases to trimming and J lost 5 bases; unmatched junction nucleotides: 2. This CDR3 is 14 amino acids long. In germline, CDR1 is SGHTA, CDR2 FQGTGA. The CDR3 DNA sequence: TGTGCCAGCAGCCGACTAGCGGGGAACAATGAGCAGTTCTTC. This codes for CASSRLAGNNEQFF.

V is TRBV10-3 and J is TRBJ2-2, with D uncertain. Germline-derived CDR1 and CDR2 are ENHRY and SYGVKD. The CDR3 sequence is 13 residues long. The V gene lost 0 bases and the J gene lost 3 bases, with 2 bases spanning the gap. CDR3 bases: TGTGCCATCAGTGAGTCCGACACCGGGGAGCTGTTTTTT. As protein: CAISESDTGELFF.

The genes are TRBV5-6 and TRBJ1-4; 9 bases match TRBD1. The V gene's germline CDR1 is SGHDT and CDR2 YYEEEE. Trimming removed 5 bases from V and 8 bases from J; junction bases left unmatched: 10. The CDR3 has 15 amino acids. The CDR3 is CASSLQGATYEKLFF. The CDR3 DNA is TGTGCCAGCAGTTTACAGGGGGCGACGTACGAAAAACTGTTTTTT.

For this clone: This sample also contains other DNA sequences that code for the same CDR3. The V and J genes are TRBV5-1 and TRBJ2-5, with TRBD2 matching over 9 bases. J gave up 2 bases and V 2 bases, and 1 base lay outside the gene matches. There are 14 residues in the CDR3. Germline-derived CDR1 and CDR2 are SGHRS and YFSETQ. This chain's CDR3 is CASSLAGGQETQYF. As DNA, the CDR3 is TGCGCCAGCAGCTTAGCGGGGGGACAAGAGACCCAGTACTTC.

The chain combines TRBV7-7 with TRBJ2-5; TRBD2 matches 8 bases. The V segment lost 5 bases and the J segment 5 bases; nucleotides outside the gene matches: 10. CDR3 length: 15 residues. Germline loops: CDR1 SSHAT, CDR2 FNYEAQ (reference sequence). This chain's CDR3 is CASSHRSGSGETQYF. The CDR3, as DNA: TGTGCCAGCAGCCACCGAAGCGGGAGCGGGGAGACCCAGTACTTC.

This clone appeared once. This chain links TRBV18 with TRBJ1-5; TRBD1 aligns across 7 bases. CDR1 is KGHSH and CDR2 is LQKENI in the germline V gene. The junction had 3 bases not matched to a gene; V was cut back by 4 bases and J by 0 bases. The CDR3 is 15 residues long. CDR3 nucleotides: TGTGCCAGCTCACTAGGGGGCCCTAGCAATCAGCCCCAGCATTTT. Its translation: CASSLGGPSNQPQHF.

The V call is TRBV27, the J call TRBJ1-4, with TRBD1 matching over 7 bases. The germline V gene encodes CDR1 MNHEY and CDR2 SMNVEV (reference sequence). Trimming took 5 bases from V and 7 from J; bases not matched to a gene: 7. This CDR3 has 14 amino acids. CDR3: CASSQNRGGEKLFF. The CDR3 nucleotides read TGTGCCAGCAGTCAAAACAGGGGCGGTGAAAAACTGTTTTTT.

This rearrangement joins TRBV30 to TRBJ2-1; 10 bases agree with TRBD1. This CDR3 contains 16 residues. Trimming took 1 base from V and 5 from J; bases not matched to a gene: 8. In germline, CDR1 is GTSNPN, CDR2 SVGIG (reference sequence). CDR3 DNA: TGTGCCTGGAGTGGGAACCGGGACAGGGGCAACAATGAGCAGTTCTTC. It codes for CAWSGNRDRGNNEQFF.

The CDR3 loop reads CASTPSGGVANYGYTF. CDR3 sequence (DNA): TGTGCCAGCACCCCCTCCGGGGGGGTGGCTAACTATGGCTACACCTTC. The chain has TRBV6-6 and TRBJ1-2, with TRBD1 as a possible D gene (5 bases). With 7 bases removed from V and 0 bases from J, the gap between germline ends came to 18 bases. CDR3 length: 16 residues. Germline lookup yields CDR1 MNHNY and CDR2 SVGAGI (reference sequence).

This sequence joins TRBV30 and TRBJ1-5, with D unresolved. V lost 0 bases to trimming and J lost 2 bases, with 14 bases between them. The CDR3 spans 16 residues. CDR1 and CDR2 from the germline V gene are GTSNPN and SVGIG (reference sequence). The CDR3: CAWSVLGPRGNQPQHF. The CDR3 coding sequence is TGTGCCTGGAGTGTACTCGGACCGAGGGGCAATCAGCCCCAGCATTTT.

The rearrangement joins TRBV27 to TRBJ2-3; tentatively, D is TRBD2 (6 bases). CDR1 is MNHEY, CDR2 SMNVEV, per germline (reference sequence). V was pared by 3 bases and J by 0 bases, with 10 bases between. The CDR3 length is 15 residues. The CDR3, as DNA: TGTGCCAGCAGTTTCCGTAGCGGTAGCACAGATACGCAGTATTTT. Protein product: CASSFRSGSTDTQYF.

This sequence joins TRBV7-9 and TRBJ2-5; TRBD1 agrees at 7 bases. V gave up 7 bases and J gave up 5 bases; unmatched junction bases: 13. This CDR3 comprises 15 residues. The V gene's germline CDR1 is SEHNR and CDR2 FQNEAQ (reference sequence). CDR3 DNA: TGTGCCAGCACTACGACAGGACAGGTGGGCGAGACCCAGTACTTC. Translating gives CASTTTGQVGETQYF.